Listed below are T cell receptor beta chains from one sample, sequenced in a study of response to subunit inactivated influenza vaccine. TCRdb re-derived calls from the RT-PCR reads in MiXCR, one entry per CDR3 protein. Of about 650,000 distinct CDR3 sequences listed, around a sixth are singletons. Sequenced material: PBMCs from blood, taken about 13 days after vaccination. Every receptor here comes from a man aged 45-60 years who received an inactivated influenza vaccine. CDR3s include the opening cysteine and the closing phenylalanine or tryptophan. The D gene is left open where the match is weak. Some rows have no size entry. The others give once, few or many, or a class for an expanded clone.

size	V	D	J	DNA	CDR3
few	TRBV9	.	TRBJ1-1	TGTGCCAGCAGCGTGGATGACCCGAACACTGAAGCTTTCTTT	CASSVDDPNTEAFF
.	TRBV28	TRBD1	TRBJ2-7	TGTGCCAGCGGAACCGGGACAGGGAAGTTAGGGCAGTACTTC	CASGTGTGKLGQYF
.	TRBV12-3/TRBV12-4	TRBD1	TRBJ2-5	TGTGCCAGCAGAAAAGGGACAGGACAAGAGACCCAGTACTTC	CASRKGTGQETQYF
few	TRBV12-3/TRBV12-4	TRBD2	TRBJ2-2	TGTGCCAGCACCCCTAGCGGGGTAGCGAACACCGGGGAGCTGTTTTTT	CASTPSGVANTGELFF
.	TRBV12-3/TRBV12-4	.	TRBJ1-1	TGTGCCAGCAGTCGAGCGGCGGACATCACTGAAGCTTTCTTT	CASSRAADITEAFF
.	TRBV6-5	TRBD1	TRBJ2-7	TGTGCCAGCAGTTACCGTTACCGGGACAGGGGGTACGAGCAGTACTTC	CASSYRYRDRGYEQYF
few	TRBV28	TRBD1	TRBJ2-3	TGTGCCAGCAGTCCCCATTACCCGGGACAGAAGGACACAGATACGCAGTATTTT	CASSPHYPGQKDTDTQYF
few	TRBV25-1	.	TRBJ1-5	TGTGCCAGTATCCAAACAGGTCCTAGCAATCAGCCCCAGCATTTT	CASIQTGPSNQPQHF
.	TRBV12-3/TRBV12-4	.	TRBJ1-1	TGTGCCAGTAAGGGTATTCCGGGCACTGAAGCTTTCTTT	CASKGIPGTEAFF
.	TRBV10-3	TRBD1	TRBJ2-6	TGTGCCACCAATACCCGGGACAGGGTCTCTGGGGCCAACGTCCTGACTTTC	CATNTRDRVSGANVLTF
few	TRBV12-3/TRBV12-4	TRBD2	TRBJ2-1	TGTGCCAGCAGTGGGACTACTTGGAGCTCCTACAATGAGCAGTTCTTC	CASSGTTWSSYNEQFF
.	TRBV2	.	TRBJ2-1	TGTGCCAGCACCCCCGCGCGGAGGTACTCCTACAATGAGCAGTTCTTC	CASTPARRYSYNEQFF
.	TRBV20-1	TRBD1	TRBJ2-3	TGCAGTGCTACGACCGGGACAGGGATTGCAGATACGCAGTATTTT	CSATTGTGIADTQYF
.	TRBV6-5	.	TRBJ2-7	TGTGCCAGCAGAGCCTCGGGGTACGAGCAGTACTTC	CASRASGYEQYF
few	TRBV20-1	TRBD2	TRBJ2-7	TGCAGTGCTAGAGATCAGGTGGGGGGGATCCACGAGCAGTACTTC	CSARDQVGGIHEQYF
many	TRBV10-3	TRBD1	TRBJ2-3	TGTGCCACCACAGGGGGAGATACGCAGTATTTT	CATTGGDTQYF
.	TRBV28	.	TRBJ2-1	TGTGCCAGCAGTTCCGCGGGGCCTTTGTATGAGCAGTTCTTC	CASSSAGPLYEQFF
few	TRBV6-2/TRBV6-3	.	TRBJ1-2	TGTGCCAGCAGTTCGTGGAATCGAGCTAACTATGGCTACACCTTC	CASSSWNRANYGYTF
few	TRBV9	TRBD1	TRBJ2-7	TGTGCCAGCAGCGTAGGCGAAGGGGGCTCTTACGAGCAGTACTTC	CASSVGEGGSYEQYF
few	TRBV12-3/TRBV12-4	TRBD2	TRBJ2-5	TGTGCCAGCAGACCCGCTGTGGTAGCGGGGCCCCAAGAGACCCAGTACTTC	CASRPAVVAGPQETQYF
few	TRBV20-1	TRBD2	TRBJ2-2	TGCAGTGCTTCGACTAGCGGGAGACGAACCGGGGAGCTGTTTTTT	CSASTSGRRTGELFF
.	TRBV5-1	.	TRBJ1-4	TGCGCCAGCAGCGGGGGGACTGCTAATGAAAAACTGTTTTTT	CASSGGTANEKLFF
.	TRBV27	TRBD1	TRBJ2-7	TGTGCCAGCAGGGAGACAGGGGCCCTAATTAAGCAGTACTTC	CASRETGALIKQYF
.	TRBV5-1	.	TRBJ2-1	TGCGCCAGCAGCTTGGTGTCAGGCGACTACAATGAGCAGTTCTTC	CASSLVSGDYNEQFF
.	TRBV6-1	TRBD2	TRBJ2-1	TGTGCCAGCAGTCCGAGGACTAGCTTCTACAATGAGCAGTTCTTC	CASSPRTSFYNEQFF
many	TRBV7-6	.	TRBJ2-1	TGTGCCAGCAGCTTAGTTCAGGGGAGCTCCTACAATGAGCAGTTCTTC	CASSLVQGSSYNEQFF
few	TRBV18	.	TRBJ1-2	TGTGCCAGCTCACCGGGCAGGGGTATTAGCTATGGCTACACCTTC	CASSPGRGISYGYTF
once	TRBV28	.	TRBJ1-1	TGTGCCAGCACCCGGGGCACTGAAGTTTTCTTT	CASTRGTEVFF
few	TRBV12-3/TRBV12-4	TRBD1	TRBJ2-1	TGTGCCAGCAGCACCGGGACAGGGGGCTTAAATGAGCAGTTCTTC	CASSTGTGGLNEQFF
.	TRBV7-2	.	TRBJ2-5	TGTGCCAGCAGCGAGAGCGGGACCCAGTACTTC	CASSESGTQYF
few	TRBV19	.	TRBJ1-6	TGTGCCAGTAACGCAGGGCGAAGCTCCTATAATTCACCCCTCCACTTT	CASNAGRSSYNSPLHF
.	TRBV4-3	.	TRBJ1-2	TGCGCCAGCAGCCAAGATTGGGGTGGCTATGGCTACACCTTC	CASSQDWGGYGYTF